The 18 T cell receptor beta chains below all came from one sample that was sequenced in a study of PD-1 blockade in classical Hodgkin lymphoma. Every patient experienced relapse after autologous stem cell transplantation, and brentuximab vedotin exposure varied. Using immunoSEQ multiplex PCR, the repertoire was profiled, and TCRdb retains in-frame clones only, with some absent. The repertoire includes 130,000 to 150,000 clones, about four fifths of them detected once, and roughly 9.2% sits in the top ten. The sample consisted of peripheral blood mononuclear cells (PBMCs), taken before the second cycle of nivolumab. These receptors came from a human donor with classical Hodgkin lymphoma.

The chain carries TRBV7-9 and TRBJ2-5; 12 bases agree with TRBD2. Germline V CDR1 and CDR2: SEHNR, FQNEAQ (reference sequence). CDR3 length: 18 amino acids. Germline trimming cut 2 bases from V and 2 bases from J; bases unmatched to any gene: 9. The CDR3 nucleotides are TGTGCCAGCAGCTTATCTCCTCGACTAGCGGGAGATCAAGAGACCCAGTACTTC. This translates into CASSLSPRLAGDQETQYF.

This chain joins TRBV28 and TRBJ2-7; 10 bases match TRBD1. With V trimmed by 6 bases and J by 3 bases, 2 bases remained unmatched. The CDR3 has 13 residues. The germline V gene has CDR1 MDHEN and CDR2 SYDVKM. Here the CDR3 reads CASRGQGVYEQYF. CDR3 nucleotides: TGTGCCAGCAGAGGACAGGGGGTCTACGAGCAGTACTTC.

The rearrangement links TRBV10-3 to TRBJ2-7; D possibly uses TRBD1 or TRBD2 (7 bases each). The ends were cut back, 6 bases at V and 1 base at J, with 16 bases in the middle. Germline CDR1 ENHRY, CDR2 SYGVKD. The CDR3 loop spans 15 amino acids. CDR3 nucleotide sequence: TGTGCCATCAGCCGGGGGGCAGGGGGGTCCTACGAGCAGTACTTC. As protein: CAISRGAGGSYEQYF.

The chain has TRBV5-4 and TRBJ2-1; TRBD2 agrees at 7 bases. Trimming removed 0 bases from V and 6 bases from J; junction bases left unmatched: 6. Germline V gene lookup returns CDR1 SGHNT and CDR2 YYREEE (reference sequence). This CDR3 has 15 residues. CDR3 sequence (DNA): TGTGCCAGCAGCTTGGGAGGGTCGGGGGGCAATGAGCAGTTCTTC. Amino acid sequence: CASSLGGSGGNEQFF.

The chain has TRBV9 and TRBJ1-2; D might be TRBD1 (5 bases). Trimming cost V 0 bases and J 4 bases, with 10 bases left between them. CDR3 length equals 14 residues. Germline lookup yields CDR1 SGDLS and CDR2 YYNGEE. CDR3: CASSVGQRAYGYTF. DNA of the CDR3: TGTGCCAGCAGCGTAGGACAGAGGGCCTATGGCTACACCTTC.

CDR3 sequence (DNA): TGTGCCGGCGCTCGCTCTGGGGCCAACGTCCTGACTTTC. Encoded protein: CAGARSGANVLTF. The rearrangement joins TRBV7-6 to TRBJ2-6; D gene uncertain. Germline values: CDR1 SGHVS, CDR2 FNYEAQ. Trimming shortened V by 11 bases and J by 0 bases, and 8 bases separated the two germline ends. This CDR3 is 13 amino acids long.

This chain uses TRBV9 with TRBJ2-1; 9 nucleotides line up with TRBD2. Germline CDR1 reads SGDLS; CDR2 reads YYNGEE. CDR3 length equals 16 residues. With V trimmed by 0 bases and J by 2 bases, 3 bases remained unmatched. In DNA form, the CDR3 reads TGTGCCAGCAGCGTAGAGAGCGGGGGGCCCTACAATGAGCAGTTCTTC. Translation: CASSVESGGPYNEQFF.

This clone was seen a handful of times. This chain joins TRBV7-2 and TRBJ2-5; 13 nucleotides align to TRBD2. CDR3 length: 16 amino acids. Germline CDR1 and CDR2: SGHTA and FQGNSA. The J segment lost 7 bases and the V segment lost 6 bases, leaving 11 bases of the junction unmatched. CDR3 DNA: TGTGCCAGCAGTCGGACTAGCGGGAGCGGTGGGGGGACCCAGTACTTC. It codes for CASSRTSGSGGGTQYF.

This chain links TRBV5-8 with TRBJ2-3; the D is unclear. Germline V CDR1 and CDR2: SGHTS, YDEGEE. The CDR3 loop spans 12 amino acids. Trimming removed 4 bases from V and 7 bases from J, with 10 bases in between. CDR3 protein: CASSTAENTQYF. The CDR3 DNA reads TGTGCCAGCAGCACGGCGGAGAATACGCAGTATTTT.

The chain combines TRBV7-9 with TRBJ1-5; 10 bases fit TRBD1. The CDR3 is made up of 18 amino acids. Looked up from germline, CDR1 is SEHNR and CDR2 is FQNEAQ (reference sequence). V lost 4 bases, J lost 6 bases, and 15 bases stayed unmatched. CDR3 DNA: TGTGCCAGCAGCTCCTTCCCAGGGGGACAGGGGATCGTTCAGCCCCAGCATTTT. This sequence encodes CASSSFPGGQGIVQPQHF.

The CDR3 region is CASVWASGPYEQYF. The DNA of the CDR3 is TGTGCCAGCGTTTGGGCTAGCGGGCCCTACGAGCAGTACTTC. This sequence joins TRBV2 and TRBJ2-7, with 8 bases lining up with TRBD2. The CDR3 runs 14 residues. Germline assignment: CDR1 SNHLY and CDR2 FYNNEI. V gave up 8 bases and J gave up 2 bases; unmatched junction bases: 8.

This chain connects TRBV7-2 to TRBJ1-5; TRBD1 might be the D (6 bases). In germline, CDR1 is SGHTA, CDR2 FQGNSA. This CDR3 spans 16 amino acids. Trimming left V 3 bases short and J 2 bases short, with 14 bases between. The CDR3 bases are TGTGCCAGCAGCTTCGGGACACCCGAGGGCAATCAGCCCCAGCATTTT. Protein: CASSFGTPEGNQPQHF. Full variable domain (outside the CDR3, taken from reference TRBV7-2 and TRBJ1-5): GAGVSQSPSNKVTEKGKDVELRCDPISGHTALYWYRQSLGQGLEFLIYFQGNSAPDKSGLPSDRFSAERTGGSVSTLTIQRTQQEDSAVYLCASSFGTPEGNQPQHFGDGTRLSIL.

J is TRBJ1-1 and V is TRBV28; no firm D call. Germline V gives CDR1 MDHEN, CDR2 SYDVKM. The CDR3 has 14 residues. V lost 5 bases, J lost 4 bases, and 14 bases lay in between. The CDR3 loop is CASSPSTPATEAFF. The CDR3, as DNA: TGTGCCAGCAGTCCCTCCACCCCCGCCACTGAAGCTTTCTTT.

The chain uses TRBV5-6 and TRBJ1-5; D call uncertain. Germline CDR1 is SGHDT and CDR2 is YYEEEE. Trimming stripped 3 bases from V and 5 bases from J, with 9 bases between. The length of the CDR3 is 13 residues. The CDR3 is CASSWGFDQPQHF. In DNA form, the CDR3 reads TGTGCCAGCAGCTGGGGATTCGATCAGCCCCAGCATTTT.

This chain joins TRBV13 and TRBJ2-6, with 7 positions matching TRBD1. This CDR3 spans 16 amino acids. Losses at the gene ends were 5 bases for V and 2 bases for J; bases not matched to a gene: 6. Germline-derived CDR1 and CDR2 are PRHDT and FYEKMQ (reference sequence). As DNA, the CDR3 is TGTGCCAGCAGCAGGATGAGGGGGCCTGGGGCCAACGTCCTGACTTTC. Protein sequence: CASSRMRGPGANVLTF.

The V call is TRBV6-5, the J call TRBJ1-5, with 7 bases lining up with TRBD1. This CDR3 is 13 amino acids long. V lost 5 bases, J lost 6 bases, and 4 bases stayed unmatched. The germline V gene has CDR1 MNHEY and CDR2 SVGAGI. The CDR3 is CASSRQGTQPQHF. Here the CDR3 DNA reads TGTGCCAGCAGTAGACAGGGTACTCAGCCCCAGCATTTT.

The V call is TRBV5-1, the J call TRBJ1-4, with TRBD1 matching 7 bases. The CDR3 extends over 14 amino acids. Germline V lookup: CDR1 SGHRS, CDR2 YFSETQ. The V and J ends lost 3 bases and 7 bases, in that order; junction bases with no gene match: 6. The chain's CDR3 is CASSSTGFGEKLFF. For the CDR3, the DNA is TGCGCCAGCAGCTCGACAGGGTTTGGTGAAAAACTGTTTTTT.

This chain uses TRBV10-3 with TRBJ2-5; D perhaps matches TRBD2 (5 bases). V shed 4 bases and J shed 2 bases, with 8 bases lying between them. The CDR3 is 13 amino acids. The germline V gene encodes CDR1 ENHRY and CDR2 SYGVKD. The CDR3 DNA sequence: TGTGCCATCAGTGGTCCGGGGCAAGAGACCCAGTACTTC. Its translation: CAISGPGQETQYF.